This TCR beta chain was profiled in a study of blood T cell repertoires in COVID-19. Study-level information: Acute and convalescent COVID-19 samples came from the United States, Italy and Spain. In each case, the material was cDNA or gDNA derived from T cells, B-cell-depleted T cells, or PBMCs.

Germline-derived CDR1 and CDR2 are SGHKS and YYEKEE (reference sequence). The CDR3 length is 14 residues. Trimming stripped 4 bases from V and 1 base from J, with 12 bases between. Methods used by the authors: Quantification of nucleated cells was approximated via reference gene primer amplification. TCRdb keeps only in-frame clones here, not all; method: immunoSEQ multiplex PCR. The V and J calls and clone size come from that table; D and trimming were worked out from the DNA. In the table there are about 280,000 clones, 65% to 90% of which are singletons. This clone appeared a single time. The sample was peripheral blood. The chain joins TRBV5-5 to TRBJ2-7, with D possibly matching TRBD2 (5 bases). The source is a man in his forties or fifties with active or convalescent COVID-19. CDR3 amino acids: CASSLLVNSYEQYF. CDR3 coding DNA: TGTGCCAGCAGCCTACTAGTGAATTCCTACGAGCAGTACTTC.